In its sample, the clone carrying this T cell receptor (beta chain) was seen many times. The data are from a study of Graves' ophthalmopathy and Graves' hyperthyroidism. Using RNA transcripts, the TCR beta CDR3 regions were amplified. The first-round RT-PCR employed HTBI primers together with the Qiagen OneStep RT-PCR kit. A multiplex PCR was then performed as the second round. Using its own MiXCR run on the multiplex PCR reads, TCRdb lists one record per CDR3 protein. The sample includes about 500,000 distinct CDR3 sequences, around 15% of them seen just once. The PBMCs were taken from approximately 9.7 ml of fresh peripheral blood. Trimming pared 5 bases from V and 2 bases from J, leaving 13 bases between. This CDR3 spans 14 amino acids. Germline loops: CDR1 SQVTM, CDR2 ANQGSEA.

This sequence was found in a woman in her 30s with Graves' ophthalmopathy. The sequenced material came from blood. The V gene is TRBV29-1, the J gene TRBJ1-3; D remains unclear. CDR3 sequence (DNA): TGCAGCGTTAGAGGACGAAGTCCTGGAAACACCATATATTTT. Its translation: CSVRGRSPGNTIYF.